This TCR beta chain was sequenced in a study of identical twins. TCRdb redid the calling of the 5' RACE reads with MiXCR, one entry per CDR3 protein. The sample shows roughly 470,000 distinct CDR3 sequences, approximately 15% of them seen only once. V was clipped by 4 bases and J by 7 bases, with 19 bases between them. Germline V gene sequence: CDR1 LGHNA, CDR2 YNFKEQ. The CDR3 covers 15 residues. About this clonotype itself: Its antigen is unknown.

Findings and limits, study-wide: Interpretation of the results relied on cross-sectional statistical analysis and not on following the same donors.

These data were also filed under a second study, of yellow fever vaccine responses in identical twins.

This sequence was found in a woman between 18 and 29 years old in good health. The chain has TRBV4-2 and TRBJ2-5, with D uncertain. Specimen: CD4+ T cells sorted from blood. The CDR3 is CASSPPSVTLSTQYF. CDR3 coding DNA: TGTGCCAGCAGCCCACCTTCCGTGACACTTTCGACCCAGTACTTC.